Listed here are 24 T cell receptor beta chains from one sample, sequenced in a study of blood T cell repertoires in COVID-19. This table comes from immunoSEQ multiplex PCR, and its TCRdb copy is limited to in-frame clones, with some not included. In the table there are more than 150,000 clones, about 87% of which are singletons. The sample was peripheral blood. These TCRs come from a young woman who had recovered from COVID-19.

CDR3 sequence reads: CASSPGTSGGPYYNEQFF. In DNA, the CDR3 is TGTGCCAGCAGCCCTGGGACTAGCGGGGGGCCATACTACAATGAGCAGTTCTTC. The genes are TRBV7-3 and TRBJ2-1; 15 nucleotides line up with TRBD2. This CDR3 region has 18 residues. The V segment lost 5 bases and the J segment 3 bases; nucleotides outside the gene matches: 8. Germline V gene data show CDR1 as SGHTA and CDR2 as FQGTGA.

V and J are TRBV5-8 and TRBJ2-3, with a weak D call TRBD2 (5 bases). Germline V gene sequence: CDR1 SGHTS, CDR2 YDEGEE. The CDR3 is 14 amino acids. Between the trimmed V and J ends, which lost 4 bases and 2 bases, there was a span of 11 bases. The CDR3 DNA sequence: TGTGCCAGCAGCCCGTGGGAGCTCACAGATACGCAGTATTTT. Translation: CASSPWELTDTQYF.

This clone was seen a handful of times. The chain joins TRBV9 to TRBJ2-5; TRBD2 matches 15 bases. Germline trimming cut 0 bases from V and 5 bases from J; bases unmatched to any gene: 5. This CDR3 contains 17 residues. In germline, CDR1 is SGDLS, CDR2 YYNGEE. CDR3 loop: CASSVGTSGRAGETQYF. Here the CDR3 DNA reads TGTGCCAGCAGCGTAGGGACTAGCGGGAGGGCCGGGGAGACCCAGTACTTC.

This clone has a handful of counts. This chain connects TRBV18 to TRBJ1-4, with a possible D match to TRBD1 (5 bases). V was trimmed by 4 bases and J by 4 bases, leaving 7 bases between them. This CDR3 has 13 residues. CDR1 and CDR2 from the germline V gene are KGHSH and LQKENI. The CDR3 DNA sequence: TGTGCCAGCTCACTGCAGGGTAATGAAAAACTGTTTTTT. Translation: CASSLQGNEKLFF.

The chain carries TRBV7-2 and TRBJ1-2; TRBD1 matches 9 bases. CDR1 is SGHTA and CDR2 is FQGNSA in the germline V gene. Unmatched junction bases numbered 10, after V lost 3 bases and J lost 2 bases. This CDR3 spans 17 amino acids. The chain's CDR3 is CASSFSLGTGTNYGYTF. Written as DNA, the CDR3 is TGTGCCAGCAGCTTTAGCCTCGGGACAGGGACCAACTATGGCTACACCTTC. The full variable domain, rest sourced from reference TRBV7-2 and TRBJ1-2, is GAGVSQSPSNKVTEKGKDVELRCDPISGHTALYWYRQSLGQGLEFLIYFQGNSAPDKSGLPSDRFSAERTGGSVSTLTIQRTQQEDSAVYLCASSFSLGTGTNYGYTFGSGTRLTVV.

This clone occurred once. This specimen includes other DNA sequences encoding the same CDR3. The chain carries TRBV18 and TRBJ2-5; TRBD1 matches at 7 bases. This CDR3 spans 14 amino acids. Germline assignment: CDR1 KGHSH and CDR2 LQKENI. Losses at the gene ends were 3 bases for V and 2 bases for J; bases not matched to a gene: 3. The CDR3 coding sequence is TGTGCCAGCTCACCCCCGGGACAGCAAGAGACCCAGTACTTC. Residues: CASSPPGQQETQYF.

This chain joins TRBV5-1 and TRBJ2-1; 8 nucleotides agree with TRBD2. This CDR3 comprises 14 residues. Losses at the gene ends were 1 base for V and 9 bases for J; bases not matched to a gene: 6. Germline V lookup: CDR1 SGHRS, CDR2 YFSETQ. CDR3 loop: CASSLSGSDSEQFF. The CDR3 nucleotides read TGCGCCAGCAGCTTGAGCGGGAGCGACAGTGAGCAGTTCTTC. Looking up the rest from reference TRBV5-1 and TRBJ2-1 gives the full variable domain: KAGVTQTPRYLIKTRGQQVTLSCSPISGHRSVSWYQQTPGQGLQFLFEYFSETQRNKGNFPGRFSGRQFSNSRSEMNVSTLELGDSALYLCASSLSGSDSEQFFGPGTRLTVL.

CDR3 protein: CASSAGTASGNTIYF. CDR3 bases: TGTGCCAGCAGTGCCGGGACAGCCTCTGGAAACACCATATATTTT. J is TRBJ1-3 and V is TRBV27, with 7 bases that match TRBD1. The junction had 4 bases not matched to a gene; V was cut back by 5 bases and J by 0 bases. The CDR3 runs to 15 residues. From germline, CDR1 is MNHEY and CDR2 SMNVEV (reference sequence).

The DNA of the CDR3 is TGCGCCAGCAGTGGCGGTCCTGAGGAAGAATCAGATACGCAGTATTTT. As protein: CASSGGPEEESDTQYF. The rearrangement joins TRBV10-1 to TRBJ2-3; D gene ambiguous. CDR1 WNHNN and CDR2 SYGVQD come from the germline V gene (reference sequence). Trimming cost V 4 bases and J 4 bases, with 18 bases left between them. The CDR3 spans 16 residues.

This chain connects TRBV27 to TRBJ2-3; possibly TRBD2 for D (6 bases). The germline V and J ends were trimmed by 2 bases and 6 bases, with 15 bases remaining between them. The CDR3 totals 15 residues. The germline V gene has CDR1 MNHEY and CDR2 SMNVEV (reference sequence). The CDR3, as DNA: TGTGCCAGCAGTTTAGTAGCTAGCGACTCCGATACGCAGTATTTT. Residues: CASSLVASDSDTQYF.

J is TRBJ2-4 and V is TRBV3-1 (or the pseudogene TRBV3-2); unclear D gene. Germline V gene lookup returns CDR1 LGHDT and CDR2 YNNKEL (reference sequence). This CDR3 spans 15 amino acids. V lost 0 bases and J lost 0, with 6 bases in between. CDR3 sequence: CASSQDAIAKNIQYF. DNA of the CDR3: TGTGCCAGCAGCCAAGACGCGATAGCCAAAAACATTCAGTACTTC.

The genes are TRBV5-5 and TRBJ1-2; D is ambiguous. This CDR3 has 14 residues. Trimming pared 4 bases from V and 1 base from J, leaving 11 bases between. The germline V gene encodes CDR1 SGHKS and CDR2 YYEKEE (reference sequence). CDR3 DNA: TGTGCCAGCAGCCCCGTCCCCAGTAACTATGGCTACACCTTC. Protein sequence: CASSPVPSNYGYTF.

The chain combines TRBV19 with TRBJ1-5; tentatively, D is TRBD1 (5 bases). V was clipped by 4 bases and J by 7 bases, with 23 bases between them. Germline V lookup: CDR1 LNHDA, CDR2 SQIVND (reference sequence). The CDR3 is 17 residues long. CDR3 coding DNA: TGTGCCAGTAGTACCGAAAGTTGGACCCAGGGCCCCCAGCCCCAGCATTTT. This encodes CASSTESWTQGPQPQHF.

CDR3 residues: CASSLARGQGEQFF. The DNA of the CDR3 is TGTGCCAGCAGCTTAGCGCGGGGGCAAGGTGAGCAGTTCTTC. The chain is built from TRBV11-1 and TRBJ2-1, with a tentative D call TRBD2 (7 bases). This CDR3 comprises 14 residues. The germline V gene has CDR1 SGHAT and CDR2 FQDESV (reference sequence). Trimming removed 0 bases from V and 9 bases from J, with 12 bases in between.

The V and J genes are TRBV19 and TRBJ1-2; tentative D call: TRBD1 (5 bases). Germline loops: CDR1 LNHDA, CDR2 SQIVND (reference sequence). V lost 3 bases, J lost 0 bases, and 8 bases lay in between. CDR3 length: 14 residues. In nucleotides, the CDR3 is TGTGCCAGTAGTATCGGAGGGGCTAACTATGGCTACACCTTC. It translates to CASSIGGANYGYTF.

This rearrangement joins TRBV28 to TRBJ1-1; D gene uncertain. Trimming took 2 bases from V and 4 from J, leaving 8 bases between them. Germline CDR1 MDHEN, CDR2 SYDVKM. The CDR3 totals 13 residues. In DNA, the CDR3 is TGTGCCAGCAGTTTAGGCGAGGGCACTGAAGCTTTCTTT. Translation gives CASSLGEGTEAFF.

The V gene is TRBV6-5, the J gene TRBJ2-1, with 14 nucleotides matching TRBD2. J was trimmed by 10 bases and V by 10 bases; bases with no gene match: 6. The CDR3 has 13 residues. CDR1 is MNHEY, CDR2 SVGAGI, per germline. The CDR3 sequence is CAMRLAGGREQFF. The CDR3 bases are TGTGCCATGCGACTAGCGGGGGGGAGGGAGCAGTTCTTC.

This chain uses TRBV29-1 with TRBJ2-5, with 7 bases that match TRBD2. The J segment lost 2 bases and the V segment lost 7 bases, leaving 4 bases of the junction unmatched. Germline assignment: CDR1 SQVTM and CDR2 ANQGSEA. The CDR3 consists of 12 residues. CDR3 in amino acids: CSAGRGQETQYF. The CDR3 DNA reads as TGCAGCGCAGGGAGGGGACAAGAGACCCAGTACTTC.

The chain joins TRBV5-1 to TRBJ1-1; D uncertain. From germline, CDR1 is SGHRS and CDR2 YFSETQ. The ends were cut back, 3 bases at V and 5 bases at J, with 14 bases in the middle. This CDR3 spans 14 amino acids. The chain's CDR3 is CASSSRLRGTEAFF. CDR3 DNA sequence: TGCGCCAGCAGCTCCCGGTTGAGAGGTACTGAAGCTTTCTTT.

This clone was seen a single time. The chain recombines TRBV7-9 with TRBJ2-5; 13 nucleotides match TRBD2. V lost 5 bases, J lost 3 bases, and 6 bases stayed unmatched. This CDR3 is 16 amino acids long. The V gene's germline CDR1 is SEHNR and CDR2 FQNEAQ (reference sequence). The chain's CDR3 is CASSQTSGRDKETQYF. CDR3 coding DNA: TGTGCCAGCAGCCAAACTAGCGGGAGGGACAAAGAGACCCAGTACTTC.

This rearrangement joins TRBV7-9 to TRBJ1-2; the D gene is possibly TRBD1 (5 bases). The germline CDR1 and CDR2 sequences are SEHNR and FQNEAQ (reference sequence). The CDR3 is 16 amino acids. With 5 bases removed from V and 0 bases from J, the gap between germline ends came to 16 bases. The CDR3: CASSPQGVNPNYGYTF. The CDR3 region has the DNA TGTGCCAGCAGCCCCCAGGGCGTGAATCCTAACTATGGCTACACCTTC. The full variable domain, with the rest looked up from reference TRBV7-9 and TRBJ1-2, is DTGVSQNPRHKITKRGQNVTFRCDPISEHNRLYWYRQTLGQGPEFLTYFQNEAQLEKSRLLSDRFSAERPKGSFSTLEIQRTEQGDSAMYLCASSPQGVNPNYGYTFGSGTRLTVV.

This clone was seen only once. The V call is TRBV14, the J call TRBJ2-5; possibly TRBD1 for D (5 bases). Germline V CDR1 and CDR2: SGHDN, FVKESK. Trimming stripped 0 bases from V and 7 bases from J, with 18 bases between. The CDR3 is 16 amino acids. The CDR3 sequence: CASSQDLPGPHGTQYF. The CDR3 DNA reads TGTGCCAGCAGCCAAGATCTACCAGGGCCCCATGGGACCCAGTACTTC.

This CDR3 is CASSPRIYTGELFF. The DNA for the CDR3 is TGTGCCAGCAGCCCCAGGATATACACCGGGGAGCTGTTTTTT. The J gene is TRBJ2-2, the V gene TRBV6-2 or TRBV6-3, with D unclear. The germline CDR1 and CDR2 sequences are MNHEY and SVGEGT. The CDR3 length is 14 residues. The V gene lost 6 bases and the J gene lost 3 bases, with 11 bases spanning the gap.

This chain connects TRBV4-3 to TRBJ2-2; the match to TRBD2 covers 11 bases. Germline V lookup: CDR1 LGHNA, CDR2 YSLEER. V shed 1 base and J 0 bases; nucleotides not matched to a gene: 4. The CDR3 is 18 residues long. CDR3 DNA sequence: TGCGCCAGCAGCCAAGTTGGGACTAGCGGAGCGAACACCGGGGAGCTGTTTTTT. Translated: CASSQVGTSGANTGELFF.